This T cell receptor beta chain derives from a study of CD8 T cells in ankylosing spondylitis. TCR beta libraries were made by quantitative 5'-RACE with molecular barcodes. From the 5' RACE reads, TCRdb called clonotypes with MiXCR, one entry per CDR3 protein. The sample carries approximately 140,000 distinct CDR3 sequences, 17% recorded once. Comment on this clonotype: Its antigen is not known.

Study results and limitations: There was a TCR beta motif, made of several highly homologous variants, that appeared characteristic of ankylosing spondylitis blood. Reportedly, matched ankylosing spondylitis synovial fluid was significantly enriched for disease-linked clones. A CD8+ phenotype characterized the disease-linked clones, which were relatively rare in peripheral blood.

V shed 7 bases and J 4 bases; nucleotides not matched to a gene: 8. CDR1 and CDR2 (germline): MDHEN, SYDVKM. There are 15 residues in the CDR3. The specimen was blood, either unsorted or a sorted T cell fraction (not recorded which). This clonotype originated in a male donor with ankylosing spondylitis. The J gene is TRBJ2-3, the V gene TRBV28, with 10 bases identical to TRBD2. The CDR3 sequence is CASTPGLAKSDTQYF. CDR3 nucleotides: TGTGCCAGCACCCCGGGACTAGCGAAGTCAGATACGCAGTATTTT.